The clone carrying this TCR beta chain appeared a few times. Its cognate antigen is unknown. The sample is drawn from a study of human T cells and chemical hapten exposure. Whole-study context: The study traced per-sample TCR yield variation mainly to small differences in pooled library volumes. Points from the study as a whole: Sensitization with DPC brought no change to TCRs above 1 in 1000 in frequency.

Individual cDNA molecules each carried unique molecular identifiers attached by the library. Per the original data handling: TCR counts had a median of about 94,000 per sample and spanned roughly 20,000 to 750,000. TCRdb re-analysed the 5' RACE reads in MiXCR, keeping a single row per CDR3 protein. The V and J calls and clone size come from TCRdb's table, not from the authors' own analysis. Altogether around 100,000 distinct CDR3 sequences are present, roughly 18% being singletons, with the ten largest covering 2.8%. V was shortened by 0 bases and J by 7 bases, with 7 bases between the two germline ends. The CDR3 is made up of 13 amino acids. Germline CDR1 WNHNN, CDR2 SYGVQD (reference sequence). It was unfractionated whole blood from which total RNA was extracted.

This clonotype was sampled from a human donor in good health. V usage is TRBV10-1 and J usage is TRBJ1-5; no reliable D call. The CDR3 loop reads CASSESPEQPQHF. For the CDR3, the DNA is TGCGCCAGCAGTGAGTCTCCGGAGCAGCCCCAGCATTTT.